A selection of T cell receptor beta chains follows, all from one sample in a study. From the 5' RACE reads, TCRdb called clonotypes with MiXCR, one entry per CDR3 protein. The sample shows 25,000 to 40,000 distinct CDR3 sequences, around 22% of them seen only once. Input material: memory CD4+ T cells sorted from blood. These receptors were taken from a female donor with breast cancer. Each CDR3 is given with its conserved first and last residue. Fields, in order: V gene, J gene, clone size, D gene, CDR3 DNA, CDR3 protein. The D gene is left open where the match is weak. Some rows mark clone size as missing; the rest say once, few, many or name a class of expanded clone.

V: TRBV30; J: TRBJ1-1; size: few; D: -; DNA: TGTGCCTGGCGAATATGGAGGCAGCCGAACACTGAAGCTTTCTTT; CDR3: CAWRIWRQPNTEAFF
V: TRBV4-1; J: TRBJ2-5; size: many; D: TRBD2; DNA: TGCGCCAGCAGCCAGAGCGGGGGGGGACAAGAGACCCAGTACTTC; CDR3: CASSQSGGGQETQYF
V: TRBV7-2; J: TRBJ2-5; size: -; D: -; DNA: TGTGCCAGCAGCTTAGGCAGCCGCGAGACCCAGTACTTC; CDR3: CASSLGSRETQYF
V: TRBV11-2; J: TRBJ2-1; size: -; D: -; DNA: TGTGCCAGCAGCTCCATTCCTATCAGCGGGTACTCCTACAATGAGCAGTTCTTC; CDR3: CASSSIPISGYSYNEQFF
V: TRBV9; J: TRBJ2-7; size: -; D: TRBD1; DNA: TGTGCCAGCAGCCCTCAGGGGACAGGGTCCTACGAGCAGTACTTC; CDR3: CASSPQGTGSYEQYF
V: TRBV7-9; J: TRBJ2-2; size: -; D: -; DNA: TGTGCCAGCAGCAAGTACACCGGGGAGCTGTTTTTT; CDR3: CASSKYTGELFF
V: TRBV7-2; J: TRBJ1-4; size: many; D: TRBD1; DNA: TGTGCCAGCAGCTTATCCTTGACAGGGGGAAAACTGTTTTTT; CDR3: CASSLSLTGGKLFF
V: TRBV7-9; J: TRBJ2-2; size: few; D: TRBD1; DNA: TGTGCCAGCGGCTCGTTGGACAGGTTCAACACCGGGGAGCTGTTTTTT; CDR3: CASGSLDRFNTGELFF
V: TRBV29-1; J: TRBJ2-2; size: many; D: TRBD2; DNA: TGCAGCGTTATGGGACTAGCGGGGGGTTACACCGGGGAGCTGTTTTTT; CDR3: CSVMGLAGGYTGELFF
V: TRBV6-2/TRBV6-3; J: TRBJ2-3; size: few; D: TRBD2; DNA: TGTGCCAGCAGTTACTTAGCGGGCCTCACAGATACGCAGTATTTT; CDR3: CASSYLAGLTDTQYF
V: TRBV7-6; J: TRBJ2-7; size: many; D: TRBD1; DNA: TGTGCCAGCAGCTTAGGGACAGGGGGCGAGCAGTACTTC; CDR3: CASSLGTGGEQYF
V: TRBV7-2; J: TRBJ1-1; size: -; D: -; DNA: TGTGCCAGCAGCTTCAGTGCGGGGAACACTGAAGCTTTCTTT; CDR3: CASSFSAGNTEAFF
V: TRBV14; J: TRBJ2-6; size: -; D: -; DNA: TGTGCCAGCAGCCAAGTACGTTACTCTGGGGCCAACGTCCTGACTTTC; CDR3: CASSQVRYSGANVLTF
V: TRBV6-2/TRBV6-3; J: TRBJ2-5; size: few; D: TRBD2; DNA: TGTGCCAGCAGTGATCCCCAGCGGGGCCAGGAGACCCAGTACTTC; CDR3: CASSDPQRGQETQYF
V: TRBV9; J: TRBJ2-1; size: many; D: -; DNA: TGTGCCAGCAGCGTAGGGAACAGAGACAATGAGCAGTTCTTC; CDR3: CASSVGNRDNEQFF
V: TRBV9; J: TRBJ2-7; size: -; D: TRBD1; DNA: TGTGCCAGCAGTAAGACCGGGACAGGGGAAACTAACGAGCAGTACTTC; CDR3: CASSKTGTGETNEQYF
V: TRBV6-5; J: TRBJ2-5; size: many; D: TRBD1; DNA: TGTGCCAGCAGTTACACTGGCCCGACGGGACAGGGGTTTATGGAGACCCAGTACTTC; CDR3: CASSYTGPTGQGFMETQYF
V: TRBV27; J: TRBJ2-3; size: -; D: TRBD2; DNA: TGTGCCAGCAGTGCGGGACTAGCGGGAGCAGATACGCAGTATTTT; CDR3: CASSAGLAGADTQYF
V: TRBV7-2; J: TRBJ2-1; size: -; D: TRBD2; DNA: TGTGCCAGCAGCCGGACTAGCGGGGGCAATGAGCAGTTCTTC; CDR3: CASSRTSGGNEQFF
V: TRBV9; J: TRBJ1-1; size: -; D: -; DNA: TGTGCCAGCAACTACTATTGGGAGCGGGCCACTGAAGCTTTCTTT; CDR3: CASNYYWERATEAFF
V: TRBV6-6; J: TRBJ2-3; size: -; D: -; DNA: TGTGCCATCAGGAAGACTAGTGGGAGTGTCACAGATACGCAGTATTTT; CDR3: CAIRKTSGSVTDTQYF
V: TRBV5-1; J: TRBJ2-1; size: many; D: TRBD2; DNA: TGCGCCAGCAGCCCACTTCCGGGACTAGCGGGAGCGGGCAATGAGCAGTTCTTC; CDR3: CASSPLPGLAGAGNEQFF
V: TRBV7-2; J: TRBJ1-1; size: -; D: TRBD1; DNA: TGTGCCAGCAGCCTAATGACAGGGTCGGCCACTGAAGCTTTCTTT; CDR3: CASSLMTGSATEAFF
V: TRBV12-3/TRBV12-4; J: TRBJ2-1; size: few; D: -; DNA: TGTGCCAGCAGTTTGAACAATGAGCAGTTCTTC; CDR3: CASSLNNEQFF
V: TRBV27; J: TRBJ2-1; size: few; D: TRBD1; DNA: TGTGCCAGCAGTTTAATGAGTGGACAGGGGTTTGACAATGAGCAGTTCTTC; CDR3: CASSLMSGQGFDNEQFF
V: TRBV5-8; J: TRBJ2-7; size: -; D: -; DNA: TGTGCCAGCAACGTAGGATTCTACGAGCAGTACTTC; CDR3: CASNVGFYEQYF
V: TRBV5-4; J: TRBJ1-1; size: once; D: -; DNA: TGTGCCAGCAGCCCCACAGGGCAGAACACTGAAGCTTTCTTT; CDR3: CASSPTGQNTEAFF
V: TRBV6-1; J: TRBJ1-5; size: -; D: -; DNA: TGTGCCAGCAGTGAAGGTGGTCAGCCCCAGCATTTT; CDR3: CASSEGGQPQHF
V: TRBV5-1; J: TRBJ1-1; size: many; D: -; DNA: TGCGCCAGCAGGATCGGGGCGACTGAAGCTTTCTTT; CDR3: CASRIGATEAFF
V: TRBV5-4; J: TRBJ1-2; size: once; D: TRBD1; DNA: TGTGCCAGCAGCTTGCTGGGACAGGGGTTAGGGTATGGCTACACCTTC; CDR3: CASSLLGQGLGYGYTF
V: TRBV7-9; J: TRBJ2-2; size: -; D: TRBD1; DNA: TGTGCCAGCAGCAGAGGGACAGGGAACACCGGGGAGCTGTTTTTT; CDR3: CASSRGTGNTGELFF
V: TRBV24-1; J: TRBJ2-5; size: few; D: -; DNA: TGTGCCACCAGTGATTTGAGGCAGGCCGGAGAGACCCAGTACTTC; CDR3: CATSDLRQAGETQYF
V: TRBV6-2/TRBV6-3; J: TRBJ2-5; size: medium-sized; D: TRBD2; DNA: TGTGCCAGCAGGGGACTAGCGGGAGGATGGGAGACCCAGTACTTC; CDR3: CASRGLAGGWETQYF
V: TRBV12-3/TRBV12-4; J: TRBJ2-1; size: few; D: TRBD1; DNA: TGTGCCAGCAGTCCCCCGGGACAGGGCCTCCTGGAGCAGTTCTTC; CDR3: CASSPPGQGLLEQFF
V: TRBV20-1; J: TRBJ2-7; size: few; D: TRBD1; DNA: TGCAGTGCGGACCTGCTAACAGGGGTGGTGGGGGAGCAGTACTTC; CDR3: CSADLLTGVVGEQYF
V: TRBV27; J: TRBJ2-2; size: -; D: -; DNA: TGTGCCAGCAGTTTCGTAGCCGGGGAGCTGTTTTTT; CDR3: CASSFVAGELFF
V: TRBV4-1; J: TRBJ2-1; size: -; D: TRBD2; DNA: TGCGCCAGCAGCCAAGATGGTAGCGGGGGCCCCGTGGGGAATGAGCAGTTCTTC; CDR3: CASSQDGSGGPVGNEQFF
V: TRBV25-1; J: TRBJ1-1; size: many; D: TRBD1; DNA: TGTGCCAGCAGGGCCCTGACAGGGGGCTTTCGGACTGAAGCTTTCTTT; CDR3: CASRALTGGFRTEAFF
V: TRBV4-1; J: TRBJ2-1; size: many; D: -; DNA: TGCGCCAGCAGCCAAGATAACGGCCAGATTGAGCAGTTCTTC; CDR3: CASSQDNGQIEQFF
V: TRBV27; J: TRBJ2-1; size: -; D: TRBD2; DNA: TGTGCCAGCAGTTTCCTCGGGGTAGCGGGAGGTCACAATGAGCAGTTCTTC; CDR3: CASSFLGVAGGHNEQFF
V: TRBV24-1; J: TRBJ2-1; size: once; D: -; DNA: TGTGCCACCAGTGATTTGCTCGGGATCACGACGAATGAGCAGTTCTTC; CDR3: CATSDLLGITTNEQFF
V: TRBV7-9; J: TRBJ2-5; size: few; D: TRBD2; DNA: TGTGCCAGCAGCTTAGCGATAGCGGGGGCCCAAGAGACCCAGTACTTC; CDR3: CASSLAIAGAQETQYF
V: TRBV5-1; J: TRBJ2-1; size: many; D: TRBD1; DNA: TGCGCCAGCAGCTTCCCCGTAATCGACAGGGAAGATGAGCAGTTCTTC; CDR3: CASSFPVIDREDEQFF
V: TRBV6-6; J: TRBJ1-1; size: -; D: TRBD1; DNA: TGTGCCAGCAGGGATGGGACAGGATTGAACACTGAAGCTTTCTTT; CDR3: CASRDGTGLNTEAFF
V: TRBV28; J: TRBJ2-5; size: few; D: -; DNA: TGTGCCAGCAGTTTATTCCTCAGCCAAGAGACCCAGTACTTC; CDR3: CASSLFLSQETQYF
V: TRBV7-9; J: TRBJ1-2; size: -; D: -; DNA: TGTGCCAGCAGCTTAGGTCAGAATGGCTACACCTTC; CDR3: CASSLGQNGYTF
V: TRBV4-3; J: TRBJ1-6; size: many; D: -; DNA: TGCGCCAGCAGCCCCGGTCTTAGGACAGACCGAACCCTCCACTTT; CDR3: CASSPGLRTDRTLHF
V: TRBV7-2; J: TRBJ2-1; size: few; D: TRBD2; DNA: TGTGCCAGCAGCTTAGGCGGCGGGGGGAGCTACAATGAGCAGTTCTTC; CDR3: CASSLGGGGSYNEQFF
V: TRBV7-9; J: TRBJ2-7; size: -; D: TRBD1; DNA: TGTGCCAGCAGCCCCAGACAGGGAATGCCTCACTCCTACGAGCAGTACTTC; CDR3: CASSPRQGMPHSYEQYF
V: TRBV9; J: TRBJ1-4; size: -; D: -; DNA: TGTGCCAGCAGCTCGGACAGTGCGGCTAATGAAAAACTGTTTTTT; CDR3: CASSSDSAANEKLFF
V: TRBV27; J: TRBJ1-2; size: many; D: -; DNA: TGTGCCAGCTCCACTACCGGTGGGCTCCGGGAAAACTTTAACTATGGCTACACCTTC; CDR3: CASSTTGGLRENFNYGYTF
V: TRBV27; J: TRBJ1-2; size: -; D: -; DNA: TGTGCCAGCAGTGTCTGGATCTCGCCGGGCTATGGCTACACCTTC; CDR3: CASSVWISPGYGYTF
V: TRBV20-1; J: TRBJ2-3; size: -; D: TRBD2; DNA: TGCAGTGTTCCACCTCCGGGACTAGGGATCACAGATACGCAGTATTTC; CDR3: CSVPPPGLGITDTQYF
V: TRBV7-9; J: TRBJ2-3; size: -; D: -; DNA: TGTGCCAGCAGCTCATCCCCAGATACGCAGTATTTT; CDR3: CASSSSPDTQYF